This T cell receptor (beta chain) was captured by sequencing in a study of fetal regulatory T cell absence and autoimmunity. In the case of this clone: Other DNA sequences of this sample code for an identical CDR3.

Profiled with immunoSEQ multiplex PCR; TCRdb holds only in-frame clones, not every one. The sample lists approximately 49,000 clones; about four fifths were seen once. CDR1 and CDR2 (germline): SGHRS, YFSETQ. The CDR3 runs to 12 residues. The ends were cut back, 3 bases at V and 1 base at J, with 5 bases in the middle. The chain joins TRBV5-1 to TRBJ2-7; D remains unclear. This receptor was identified in a newborn boy with IPEX syndrome. The sample comprised cord blood. CDR3 protein: CASSSESYEQYF. The CDR3 nucleotides read TGCGCCAGCAGCTCAGAATCCTACGAGCAGTACTTC.